This is a list of T cell receptor beta chains from one sample in a study of shared clonotypes between healthy human individuals. TCRdb's copy holds only in-frame clones and misses some; the assay was immunoSEQ multiplex PCR. This sample has some 2,000,000 clones, with 85% to 95% found just once. Sequenced: naive CD4+ T cells sorted from blood. Receptors were obtained from a man between 18 and 35 years old in good health. Each CDR3 is given with its conserved first and last residue. The D gene is left open where the match is weak. Part of the rows lack a size; the others show once, few, many or a class for expanded clones.

D gene | J gene | clone size | V gene | CDR3 DNA | CDR3 protein
TRBD1 | TRBJ2-3 | . | TRBV10-1 | TGCGCCAGCAGCCCGGGACAGGGTCCAGATACGCAGTATTTT | CASSPGQGPDTQYF
TRBD2 | TRBJ2-7 | . | TRBV18 | TGTGCCAGCTCACAATCGACTAGCGCTACCTACGAGCAGTACTTC | CASSQSTSATYEQYF
. | TRBJ2-3 | . | TRBV7-2 | TGTGCCAGCAGCCGAGGGCTACTAGATACGCAGTATTTT | CASSRGLLDTQYF
. | TRBJ1-2 | . | TRBV29-1 | TGCAGCGTTGCGAAGGGTAAGGGCTATGGCTACACCTTC | CSVAKGKGYGYTF
. | TRBJ2-3 | . | TRBV6-5 | TGTGCCAGCATTTTAAGAGCGGGACACACAGATACGCAGTATTTT | CASILRAGHTDTQYF
. | TRBJ1-1 | once | TRBV2 | TGTGCCAGTGCGGCGGAGAGAACTGAAGCTTTCTTT | CASAAERTEAFF
. | TRBJ1-1 | . | TRBV5-1 | TGCGCCAGCAGCTTGGATAGGGGCCTAGGTACTGAAGCTTTCTTT | CASSLDRGLGTEAFF
. | TRBJ2-7 | . | TRBV4-1 | TGCGCCAGCAGCCAAGTAGCGGGACAGGCCTACGAGCAGTACTTC | CASSQVAGQAYEQYF
. | TRBJ2-3 | . | TRBV7-2 | TGTGCCAGCTCACGCGGGGGCACAGATACGCAGTATTTT | CASSRGGTDTQYF
. | TRBJ1-1 | . | TRBV29-1 | TGCAGCGCCTTGGATACTGAAGCTTTCTTT | CSALDTEAFF
. | TRBJ1-5 | . | TRBV2 | TGTGCCAGCAGTGATCCCTCCCCCGGGGGCAATCAGCCCCAGCATTTT | CASSDPSPGGNQPQHF
TRBD1 | TRBJ1-1 | . | TRBV7-6 | TGTGCCAGCAGCTCGACCACAGGGGGTACTGAAGCTTTCTTT | CASSSTTGGTEAFF
. | TRBJ1-1 | . | TRBV2 | TGTGCCAGCAGGATACGGGGCGAGAACACTGAAGCTTTCTTT | CASRIRGENTEAFF
TRBD1 | TRBJ2-7 | . | TRBV5-4 | TGTGCCAGCAGCTTGGCAGGGACAGGGCTGTACGAGCAGTACTTC | CASSLAGTGLYEQYF
. | TRBJ2-5 | . | TRBV7-8 | TGTGCCAGCAGCTTACCGTCGAAGGGAGAGACCCAGTACTTC | CASSLPSKGETQYF
TRBD1 | TRBJ1-1 | few | TRBV30 | TGTGCCTGGGCCGGACAGGGAAACACTGAAGCTTTCTTT | CAWAGQGNTEAFF
TRBD1 | TRBJ2-5 | . | TRBV7-9 | TGTGCCAGCAGCTTTTTGTCCTACAGGGGGTTAGGAGAGACCCAGTACTTC | CASSFLSYRGLGETQYF
. | TRBJ1-5 | . | TRBV7-9 | TGTGCCAGCAGTTGGACAGCAGATCAGCCCCAGCATTTT | CASSWTADQPQHF
. | TRBJ2-7 | . | TRBV6-5 | TGTGCCAGCAGCAGACGGGCCTACGAGCAGTACTTC | CASSRRAYEQYF
TRBD2 | TRBJ2-7 | . | TRBV7-9 | TGTGCCAGCAGCTGGAACGGACTAGCGGACGAGCAGTACTTC | CASSWNGLADEQYF
. | TRBJ2-7 | . | TRBV30 | TGTGCCTGGAAAGCCACAGGGAGCGCAGGGGAGCAGTACTTC | CAWKATGSAGEQYF
. | TRBJ2-5 | . | TRBV18 | TGTGCCAGCTCACCAAACTCCCAAGAGACCCAGTACTTC | CASSPNSQETQYF
TRBD1 | TRBJ2-6 | . | TRBV5-1 | TGCGCCAGCAGCCAAACGACAGGGACCGGGGCCAACGTCCTGACTTTC | CASSQTTGTGANVLTF
. | TRBJ2-3 | . | TRBV5-1 | TGCGCCAGCAGCTCAAGCGCAGGGGCCCCTTCCAGCACAGATACGCAGTATTTT | CASSSSAGAPSSTDTQYF
TRBD2 | TRBJ2-1 | . | TRBV10-3 | TGTGCCATCGGTCAAAGCGGGGGAAACAATGAGCAGTTCTTC | CAIGQSGGNNEQFF
. | TRBJ2-3 | . | TRBV5-1 | TGCGCCAGCAGCTTGGTGGCCCAAGGGGTGGGCACAGATACGCAGTATTTT | CASSLVAQGVGTDTQYF
. | TRBJ1-6 | . | TRBV11-2 | TGTGCCAGCAGCCCCCCGGGTCGGGGTTATAATTCACCCCTCCACTTT | CASSPPGRGYNSPLHF
. | TRBJ1-6 | . | TRBV7-2 | TGTGCCAGCAGCTCCCCGCCCGGGAGCTCCTATAATTCACCCCTCCACTTT | CASSSPPGSSYNSPLHF
TRBD1 | TRBJ1-6 | . | TRBV30 | TGTGCCTGGAGTCTGCGACAGGGAGCACCCCTCCACTTT | CAWSLRQGAPLHF
TRBD2 | TRBJ2-1 | . | TRBV30 | TGTGCCTGGAGTACCGGGACTAGCGGGGGGGGTGAGCAGTTCTTC | CAWSTGTSGGGEQFF
TRBD1 | TRBJ1-6 | once | TRBV9 | TGTGCCAGCAGCCCCCGGACAGGGGGTTATTCACCCCTCCACTTT | CASSPRTGGYSPLHF
. | TRBJ1-2 | . | TRBV7-6 | TGTGCCAGCAGCTTGGGAACCGGGACCGCTAGCGGCTACACCTTC | CASSLGTGTASGYTF
TRBD2 | TRBJ2-1 | . | TRBV6-4 | TGTGCCAGCAGTCCGGGACTAGCTCACAATGAGCAGTTCTTC | CASSPGLAHNEQFF
TRBD1 | TRBJ1-5 | . | TRBV28 | TGTGCCAGCAGCCTCCGGGACAGGGCTGGTCAGCCCCAGCATTTT | CASSLRDRAGQPQHF
. | TRBJ1-5 | . | TRBV5-1 | TGCGCCAGCAGCTTGGCAGGGAAGGGGAATCAGCCCCAGCATTTT | CASSLAGKGNQPQHF
TRBD1 | TRBJ2-2 | . | TRBV5-1 | TGCGCCAGCAGCGCCGGGACAGGGGGCGTAAGCACCGGGGAGCTGTTTTTT | CASSAGTGGVSTGELFF
. | TRBJ1-2 | once | TRBV5-4 | TGTGCCAGCAGCCGGGGAGGGTATTCCTATGGCTACACCTTC | CASSRGGYSYGYTF
TRBD2 | TRBJ2-3 | . | TRBV6-5 | TGTGCCAGCAGTTGGGGGAGGGGCGAGGATACGCAGTATTTT | CASSWGRGEDTQYF
. | TRBJ1-3 | . | TRBV7-6 | TGTGCCAGCACGCCGAACTCTGGAAACACCATATATTTT | CASTPNSGNTIYF
. | TRBJ2-5 | . | TRBV5-1 | TGCGCCAGCAGCTTGGATCTGGATAGGGGTCCCCAGTACTTC | CASSLDLDRGPQYF
. | TRBJ1-6 | . | TRBV9 | TGTGCCAGCAGCGATCAGGGTTCCAATTCACCCCTCCACTTT | CASSDQGSNSPLHF
. | TRBJ1-3 | . | TRBV2 | TGTGCCAGCAGTGACCGGCAGGGGCGAAACACCATATATTTT | CASSDRQGRNTIYF
TRBD2 | TRBJ2-2 | . | TRBV7-8 | TGTGCCAGCAGCTCCGGACTAGCGGGTTTAACCGGGGAGCTGTTTTTT | CASSSGLAGLTGELFF
TRBD2 | TRBJ2-1 | . | TRBV7-9 | TGTGCCAGCAGCTTCAGACTAGCGGGAGGAGGGAATGAGCAGTTCTTC | CASSFRLAGGGNEQFF
. | TRBJ2-7 | . | TRBV5-1 | TGCGCCAGCAGCCTCGAGGGAGGATTCGCCTACGAGCAGTACTTC | CASSLEGGFAYEQYF
TRBD2 | TRBJ2-2 | . | TRBV7-2 | TGTGCCAGCAGCTTTGCGTGGGGTAGCGGGACCACCGGGGAGCTGTTTTTT | CASSFAWGSGTTGELFF
. | TRBJ2-1 | . | TRBV6-1 | TGTGCCAGCAGCAAACTAGCACACAATGAGCAGTTCTTC | CASSKLAHNEQFF
. | TRBJ2-7 | . | TRBV6-5 | TGTGCCAGCAACGACCCCTTGAGCTCCTACGAGCAGTACTTC | CASNDPLSSYEQYF
TRBD2 | TRBJ2-7 | . | TRBV5-6 | TGTGCCAGCAGCTTGGTTAGGACTAGCGGGAGACACTACGAGCAGTACTTC | CASSLVRTSGRHYEQYF